This T cell receptor beta chain comes out of a study of T cell changes during pregnancy in multiple sclerosis. Profiled with immunoSEQ multiplex PCR; TCRdb holds only in-frame clones, not every one. The sample has around 80,000 clones, roughly 94% seen once; the top ten hold over 1.1%. The length of the CDR3 is 15 residues. The ends were cut back, 8 bases at V and 1 base at J, with 15 bases in the middle. Per the germline V gene, CDR1 is KGHSH and CDR2 is LQKENI. The V gene is TRBV18, the J gene TRBJ2-1; D is unclear. Sequencing used peripheral blood, obtained before pregnancy. This sequence was found in a female donor with multiple sclerosis, enrolled in a pregnancy study. The CDR3 coding sequence is TGTGCCAGCGCATATATTGGCGGATCCTACAATGAGCAGTTCTTC. This codes for CASAYIGGSYNEQFF.